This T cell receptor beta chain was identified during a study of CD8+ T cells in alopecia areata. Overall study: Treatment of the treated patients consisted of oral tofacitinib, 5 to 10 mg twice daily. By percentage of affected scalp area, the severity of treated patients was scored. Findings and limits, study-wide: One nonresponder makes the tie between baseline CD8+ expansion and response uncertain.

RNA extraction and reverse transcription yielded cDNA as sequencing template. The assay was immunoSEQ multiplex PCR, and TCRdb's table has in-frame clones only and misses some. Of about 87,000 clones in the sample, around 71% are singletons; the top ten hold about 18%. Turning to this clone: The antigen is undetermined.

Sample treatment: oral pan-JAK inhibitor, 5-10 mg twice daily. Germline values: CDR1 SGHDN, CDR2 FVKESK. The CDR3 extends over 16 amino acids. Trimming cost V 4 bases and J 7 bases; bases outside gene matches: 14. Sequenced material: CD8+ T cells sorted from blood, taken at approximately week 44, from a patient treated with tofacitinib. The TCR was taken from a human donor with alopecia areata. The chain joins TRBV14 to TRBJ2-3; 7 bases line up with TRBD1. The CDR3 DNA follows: TGTGCCAGCAGCCTTAAAAGGGGGACAGCTTACAATACGCAGTATTTT. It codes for CASSLKRGTAYNTQYF.